Below, 16 T cell receptor beta chains from the same sample are listed, as sequenced in a study of blood T cell repertoires in COVID-19 (dated by TCRdb to the early 2020s). Library preparation was by the immunoSEQ multiplex PCR assay. Imported from immuneACCESS, the table was reduced by TCRdb to in-frame sequences with V and J called. These copies leave out some clones; in studies compared against another copy, an unresolved V gene accounts for under half, and the cause of the remainder is not known. The sample table records 200,000 or so clones; around 80% of these occur just once. The biggest ten clones account for approximately 15% of the sample. Sequencing was carried out using peripheral blood. These receptors were collected from a man aged 30 to 45 with active or convalescent COVID-19.

The rearrangement joins TRBV21-1 to TRBJ1-5; the table's D call, TRBD1, was not checked against the DNA. TRBV21-1 is labeled a pseudogene. The CDR3 spans 15 residues. The CDR3, as DNA: TGTGCCAGCAGCCTCCGGGACAGGGGGGATCAGCCCCAGCATTTT. It yields the protein CASSLRDRGDQPQHF.

This rearrangement joins TRBV7-9 to TRBJ2-1; TRBD1 matches at 9 bases. The CDR3 runs 13 residues. Germline V lookup: CDR1 SEHNR, CDR2 FQNEAQ (reference sequence). V was clipped by 8 bases and J by 6 bases; unmatched bases: 5. The CDR3 loop reads CASSGQGINEQFF. The CDR3 DNA reads as TGTGCCAGCTCGGGACAGGGAATCAATGAGCAGTTCTTC.

The V and J genes are TRBV7-2 and TRBJ2-2; weak D call: TRBD2 (5 bases). Germline CDR1 SGHTA, CDR2 FQGNSA. This CDR3 has 16 amino acids. Trimming took 3 bases from V and 2 from J, leaving 13 bases between them. As DNA, the CDR3 is TGTGCCAGCAGCTTTCTGAGCGGACCTAACACCGGGGAGCTGTTTTTT. Protein sequence: CASSFLSGPNTGELFF.

J is TRBJ2-5 and V is TRBV5-1; TRBD2 matches 9 bases. The CDR3 runs to 14 residues. V was pared by 6 bases and J by 5 bases, with 8 bases of the junction left unmatched. Per the germline V gene, CDR1 is SGHRS and CDR2 is YFSETQ. The CDR3 coding sequence is TGCGCCAGCAAGGAGCGGGGGGATCGGGAGACCCAGTACTTC. Amino acids: CASKERGDRETQYF.

The chain uses TRBV19 and TRBJ2-1, with D possibly TRBD2 on 5 matching bases. The CDR3 contains 15 residues. Germline lookup yields CDR1 LNHDA and CDR2 SQIVND (reference sequence). The V and J ends lost 0 bases and 4 bases respectively, with 10 bases between them. The CDR3 loop reads CASSIDGTRYNEQFF. The CDR3 DNA reads as TGTGCCAGTAGTATAGACGGTACTAGATACAATGAGCAGTTCTTC.

The gene calls are TRBV4-1 and TRBJ2-5; TRBD2 agrees at 8 bases. Per germline, CDR1 MGHRA and CDR2 YSYEKL. V dropped 3 bases and J dropped 5; count of bases not matched to a gene: 5. The CDR3 loop spans 14 amino acids. The CDR3 is CASSQSGGGETQYF. Written as DNA, the CDR3 is TGCGCCAGCAGCCAGAGCGGGGGCGGGGAGACCCAGTACTTC.

The rearrangement joins TRBV9 to TRBJ1-1, with D possibly being TRBD1 (5 bases). The length of the CDR3 is 13 residues. Trimming shortened V by 6 bases and J by 4 bases, and 13 bases separated the two germline ends. Per the germline V gene, CDR1 is SGDLS and CDR2 is YYNGEE. The CDR3 is CASKPSGSTEAFF. The CDR3, as DNA: TGTGCCAGCAAACCCTCAGGGTCCACTGAAGCTTTCTTT.

The genes are TRBV7-9 and TRBJ1-2; D is unclear. Trimming removed 1 base from V and 8 bases from J, with 11 bases in between. Germline CDR1 SEHNR, CDR2 FQNEAQ (reference sequence). This CDR3 is 13 amino acids long. The CDR3: CASSLEEARGYTF. The CDR3 region has the DNA TGTGCCAGCAGCTTAGAAGAGGCGAGGGGCTACACCTTC.

There are a few counts of this clone. The chain carries TRBV12-3 or TRBV12-4 and TRBJ1-3, with 9 bases lining up with TRBD1. This CDR3 comprises 13 residues. After removal of 6 bases from V and 4 bases from J, the junction contained 1 base not matched to a gene. As DNA, the CDR3 is TGTGCCAGCAGGGGGACAGGGGGAAACACCATATATTTT. Amino acid sequence: CASRGTGGNTIYF.

V and J are TRBV28 and TRBJ1-1; D possibly corresponds to TRBD1 (5 bases). The ends were cut back, 6 bases at V and 1 base at J, with 12 bases in the middle. This CDR3 comprises 14 residues. CDR1 is MDHEN, CDR2 SYDVKM, per germline. CDR3 amino acids: CASRPEQANTEAFF. In DNA, the CDR3 is TGTGCCAGCAGGCCTGAACAGGCGAACACTGAAGCTTTCTTT.

This chain joins TRBV7-9 and TRBJ1-1, with a possible D match to TRBD1 (5 bases). Germline V gene data show CDR1 as SEHNR and CDR2 as FQNEAQ (reference sequence). There are 14 residues in the CDR3. Trimming pared 3 bases from V and 7 bases from J, leaving 15 bases between. The CDR3 nucleotides are TGTGCCAGCAGCTTTGTGGAAGGGGTCCGTGAAGCTTTCTTT. This gives the protein CASSFVEGVREAFF. Using reference TRBV7-9 and TRBJ1-1 for the parts outside the CDR3, the full variable domain is DTGVSQNPRHKITKRGQNVTFRCDPISEHNRLYWYRQTLGQGPEFLTYFQNEAQLEKSRLLSDRFSAERPKGSFSTLEIQRTEQGDSAMYLCASSFVEGVREAFFGQGTRLTVV.

On this clone itself: The sample carries other DNA sequences with the same CDR3. The chain combines TRBV25-1 with TRBJ2-1, with 10 bases fitting TRBD2. Looked up from germline, CDR1 is MGHDK and CDR2 is SYGVNS. This CDR3 contains 14 residues. The CDR3 sequence: CAHAAGGFENEQFF. CDR3 DNA sequence: TGTGCACACGCAGCGGGAGGGTTTGAGAATGAGCAGTTCTTC.

This clone was counted only a few times. The chain combines TRBV6-1 with TRBJ2-7; D possibly corresponds to TRBD1 (5 bases). Per germline, CDR1 MNHNS and CDR2 SASEGT. The germline V and J ends were trimmed by 2 bases and 2 bases, with 10 bases remaining between them. CDR3 length: 14 residues. CDR3 amino acids: CASSEYRTPYEQYV. The CDR3 nucleotides are TGTGCCAGCAGTGAATATAGGACACCCTACGAGCAGTACGTC.

In regard to this clone: Other DNA variants within this sample encode the same CDR3. This chain connects TRBV9 to TRBJ1-4; 11 nucleotides align to TRBD1. The germline gives CDR1 SGDLS, CDR2 YYNGEE. The ends lost 2 bases at V and 4 bases at J; junction bases unmatched: 1. There are 15 residues in the CDR3. CDR3 residues: CASSVGTGGNEKLFF. The DNA for the CDR3 is TGTGCCAGCAGCGTGGGGACAGGGGGTAATGAAAAACTGTTTTTT.

This rearrangement joins TRBV9 to TRBJ2-1, with TRBD1 matching over 10 bases. The V segment lost 3 bases and the J segment 6 bases; nucleotides outside the gene matches: 6. Looked up from germline, CDR1 is SGDLS and CDR2 is YYNGEE. This CDR3 contains 15 residues. CDR3 region: CASSGADRGFNEQFF. The CDR3 DNA follows: TGTGCCAGCAGCGGAGCGGACAGGGGGTTCAATGAGCAGTTCTTC.

This clone appeared a few times. The chain has TRBV6-6 and TRBJ1-6; D remains unclear. CDR3 length: 14 amino acids. The germline V and J ends were trimmed by 2 bases and 5 bases, with 7 bases remaining between them. From germline, CDR1 is MNHNY and CDR2 SVGAGI (reference sequence). CDR3 nucleotide sequence: TGTGCCAGCAGTTACGCAGAAGATAATTCACCCCTCCACTTT. Protein sequence: CASSYAEDNSPLHF.